This is a list of T cell receptor beta chains from one sample in a study of early T cells in non-severe SARS-CoV-2 infection. One entry per CDR3 protein results from TCRdb running MiXCR on the 5' RACE reads. This sample has about 77,000 distinct CDR3 sequences, with roughly a sixth found just once. Sequenced material: whole blood. Every receptor here comes from an adult who was a healthcare worker with PCR-confirmed SARS-CoV-2 infection or an uninfected control (not recorded which). CDR3s include the opening cysteine and the closing phenylalanine or tryptophan. A D gene is named only where the DNA matches it firmly. Expanded clones are given a class, and other clones once, few, many or no size at all.

D gene	CDR3 length	V gene	J gene	clone size	CDR3 DNA	CDR3 protein
-	15	TRBV5-1	TRBJ1-5	-	TGCGCCAGCAGCTTCCGGTGGGGGAGCAATCAGCCCCAGCATTTT	CASSFRWGSNQPQHF
-	12	TRBV19	TRBJ2-5	few	TGTGCCAGTAGTGCCAGGGGAGGGACCCAGTACTTC	CASSARGGTQYF
-	13	TRBV4-2	TRBJ2-2	-	TGTGCCAGCAGCCAAGATCTTATCGGGGAGCTGTTTTTT	CASSQDLIGELFF
-	15	TRBV10-3	TRBJ2-1	-	TGTGCCATCAGAATAGTGGGAGGTCCAGGCAATGAGCAGTTCTTC	CAIRIVGGPGNEQFF
TRBD2	17	TRBV27	TRBJ2-1	few	TGTGCCAGCAAGGAGGGGACTAGCGGGAGCCTGGGCAATGAGCAGTTCTTC	CASKEGTSGSLGNEQFF
-	15	TRBV12-3/TRBV12-4	TRBJ1-5	-	TGTGCCAGCAGTCGACAGGTTTCAAGCAATCAGCCCCAGCATTTT	CASSRQVSSNQPQHF
-	16	TRBV5-1	TRBJ2-5	few	TGCGCCAGCAGCTTGGTAGACTCTCAGCGAGGAGAGACCCAGTACTTC	CASSLVDSQRGETQYF
TRBD1	15	TRBV28	TRBJ2-7	once	TGTGCCAGCAATCCTACAGGGGCCTCGGTCTACGAGCAGTACTTC	CASNPTGASVYEQYF
-	13	TRBV3-1	TRBJ2-5	many	TGTGCCAGCAGCCCCGGACAGCAAGAGACCCAGTACTTC	CASSPGQQETQYF
-	15	TRBV21-1	TRBJ2-6	few	TGTGCCAGCAGCAAGGGGGCGGCTGGGGCCAACGTCCTGACTTTC	CASSKGAAGANVLTF
TRBD2	17	TRBV19	TRBJ2-1	few	TGTGCCAGTAGTATTGGTTCGGCTAGCGGGAGTCAAGATGAGCAGTTCTTC	CASSIGSASGSQDEQFF
TRBD1	17	TRBV5-5	TRBJ1-1	-	TGTGCCAGCAGCTTGGAGGGGGCAGGGACTTTGAACACTGAAGCTTTCTTT	CASSLEGAGTLNTEAFF
-	15	TRBV4-1	TRBJ1-1	-	TGCGCCAGCAGCCAAGTCGGGGGGGCCCGGACTGAAGCTTTCTTT	CASSQVGGARTEAFF
TRBD2	17	TRBV7-3	TRBJ2-3	few	TGTGCCAGCAGCCCCACCATCGGCGGGAGGACCGAAGATACGCAGTATTTT	CASSPTIGGRTEDTQYF
-	14	TRBV12-3/TRBV12-4	TRBJ2-7	-	TGTGCCAGCAGTTTAAAGGCGCTGGCCTACGAGCAGTACTTC	CASSLKALAYEQYF
-	15	TRBV18	TRBJ1-2	-	TGTGCCAGCTCACCACTACAGGGAGCCTACTATGGCTACACCTTC	CASSPLQGAYYGYTF
-	16	TRBV2	TRBJ1-2	-	TGTGCCAGCAGTGAAGCTCCTACCGGGACACCCTATGGCTACACCTTC	CASSEAPTGTPYGYTF
TRBD2	13	TRBV5-1	TRBJ2-5	-	TGCGCCAGCAGCTTAGCGGGACTAGAGACCCAGTACTTC	CASSLAGLETQYF
-	17	TRBV19	TRBJ2-1	few	TGTGCCAGTAGTATCCCAGAAGGCAGGCGCTCCTACAATGAGCAGTTCTTC	CASSIPEGRRSYNEQFF
TRBD2	15	TRBV28	TRBJ2-3	-	TGTGCCAGCAGTTCCCTAGCGGGGGTTGGGGATACGCAGTATTTT	CASSSLAGVGDTQYF
-	14	TRBV7-8	TRBJ1-2	few	TGTGCCAGCAGCTTAGCTCTAGGCAACTATGGCTACACCTTC	CASSLALGNYGYTF
-	14	TRBV12-3/TRBV12-4	TRBJ1-1	few	TGTGCCAGCACCCCCCAGACGGTGAACACTGAAGCTTTCTTT	CASTPQTVNTEAFF
-	14	TRBV29-1	TRBJ1-1	few	TGCAGCGTTGAGGAGGGGGGGAGTAACACTGAAGCTTTCTTT	CSVEEGGSNTEAFF
TRBD1	16	TRBV12-3/TRBV12-4	TRBJ2-4	few	TGTGCCAGCAGTTCGCAGGGGGCGGCAGCCAAAAACATTCAGTACTTC	CASSSQGAAAKNIQYF
-	12	TRBV10-3	TRBJ1-3	-	TGTGCCATCAATGGACAGGGAAACACCATATATTTT	CAINGQGNTIYF
-	14	TRBV12-3/TRBV12-4	TRBJ1-5	-	TGTGCCAGCAGTTTTTCAGGGTTCTATCAGCCCCAGCATTTT	CASSFSGFYQPQHF
-	15	TRBV28	TRBJ2-7	few	TGTGCCAGCAGTTTATTCGACAATCGGAGTCGACGGCAGTACTTC	CASSLFDNRSRRQYF
-	13	TRBV7-2	TRBJ2-3	-	TGTGCCAGCAGCCAACCTAGCACAGATACGCAGTATTTT	CASSQPSTDTQYF
-	10	TRBV29-1	TRBJ2-5	few	TGCAGCGTTCGGGGCGAGACCCAGTACTTC	CSVRGETQYF
-	12	TRBV3-1	TRBJ2-2	-	TGTGCCAGCAGCCAAGAGGCCGGGGAGCTGTTTTTT	CASSQEAGELFF
-	14	TRBV5-1	TRBJ1-1	-	TGCGCCAGCAGCGCCGACCCGGGGAGCACTGAAGCTTTCTTT	CASSADPGSTEAFF
-	15	TRBV4-1	TRBJ1-5	-	TGCGCCAGCAGCCAAGTGGCAGCTAGCAATCAGCCCCAGCATTTT	CASSQVAASNQPQHF
-	14	TRBV4-2	TRBJ1-4	few	TGTGCCAGCAGCCAAGGGGGGGGCTCGAGTAAACTGTTTTTT	CASSQGGGSSKLFF
-	16	TRBV7-9	TRBJ2-1	-	TGTGCCAGCAGCACCCTTACTAAGGGAGGCTACAATGAGCAGTTCTTC	CASSTLTKGGYNEQFF
-	15	TRBV10-3	TRBJ2-7	-	TGTGCCATCAGTGAGTCCCCTAGCCGGACCTACGAGCAGTACTTC	CAISESPSRTYEQYF